This is a list of T cell receptor beta chains from one sample in a study of blood T cell repertoires in COVID-19. Profiling relied on immunoSEQ multiplex PCR, and the TCRdb table lists in-frame clones only, not all of them. The sample holds about 160,000 clones, 70% to 85% seen once. The source material was peripheral blood. The receptors here all came from a woman aged 80 or older with acute or convalescent COVID-19. Each CDR3 is given with its conserved first and last residue. A D gene is named only where the DNA matches it firmly. Not all rows give a size; the values are once, few, many and, for expanded clones, a class.

D gene: TRBD1; clone size: NA; V gene: TRBV18; J gene: TRBJ2-7; CDR3 length: 13; CDR3 protein: CASSRDRVNEQYF; CDR3 DNA: TGTGCCAGCTCACGGGACAGGGTGAACGAGCAGTACTTC
D gene: TRBD1; clone size: NA; V gene: TRBV7-9; J gene: TRBJ1-5; CDR3 length: 16; CDR3 protein: CASSSWTGGRNQPQHF; CDR3 DNA: TGTGCCAGCAGCTCCTGGACAGGAGGGCGCAATCAGCCCCAGCATTTT
D gene: TRBD1; clone size: few; V gene: TRBV6-4; J gene: TRBJ1-5; CDR3 length: 15; CDR3 protein: CASSDFAGGGQPQHF; CDR3 DNA: TGTGCCAGCAGTGACTTTGCAGGGGGCGGGCAGCCCCAGCATTTT
D gene: TRBD1; clone size: NA; V gene: TRBV14; J gene: TRBJ2-7; CDR3 length: 12; CDR3 protein: CASSPDRGEQYF; CDR3 DNA: TGTGCCAGCAGCCCCGACAGGGGGGAGCAGTACTTC
D gene: TRBD2; clone size: NA; V gene: TRBV7-2; J gene: TRBJ2-3; CDR3 length: 15; CDR3 protein: CASSLVGREKDTQYF; CDR3 DNA: TGTGCCAGCAGCTTAGTGGGGCGGGAGAAGGATACGCAGTATTTT
D gene: TRBD2; clone size: NA; V gene: TRBV16; J gene: TRBJ2-1; CDR3 length: 16; CDR3 protein: CASSQFWLAGDNEQFF; CDR3 DNA: TGTGCCAGCAGCCAATTTTGGCTAGCGGGAGACAATGAGCAGTTCTTC
D gene: TRBD2; clone size: NA; V gene: TRBV3-1/TRBV3-2; J gene: TRBJ2-7; CDR3 length: 15; CDR3 protein: CASSQSVSGSYEQYF; CDR3 DNA: TGTGCCAGCAGCCAATCGGTTAGCGGGAGTTATGAGCAGTACTTC
D gene: NA; clone size: NA; V gene: TRBV5-4; J gene: TRBJ1-2; CDR3 length: 13; CDR3 protein: CASSQQGPYGYTF; CDR3 DNA: TGTGCCAGCAGCCAACAGGGCCCCTATGGCTACACCTTC
D gene: TRBD2; clone size: NA; V gene: TRBV7-9; J gene: TRBJ2-1; CDR3 length: 16; CDR3 protein: CASSSSGTSLRGEQFF; CDR3 DNA: TGTGCCAGCAGCTCTTCCGGGACTAGCTTGAGAGGTGAGCAGTTCTTC
D gene: NA; clone size: NA; V gene: TRBV2; J gene: TRBJ1-1; CDR3 length: 13; CDR3 protein: CASSQEENTEAFF; CDR3 DNA: TGTGCCAGCAGTCAGGAGGAGAACACTGAAGCTTTCTTT
D gene: NA; clone size: NA; V gene: TRBV30; J gene: TRBJ1-4; CDR3 length: 15; CDR3 protein: CAWSKMGGSGEKLFF; CDR3 DNA: TGTGCCTGGAGTAAGATGGGGGGAAGTGGTGAAAAACTGTTTTTT
D gene: TRBD1; clone size: once; V gene: TRBV18; J gene: TRBJ2-7; CDR3 length: 15; CDR3 protein: CASSPPGTGWHEQYF; CDR3 DNA: TGTGCCAGCTCACCCCCCGGGACAGGGTGGCACGAGCAGTACTTC
D gene: TRBD1; clone size: NA; V gene: TRBV5-1; J gene: TRBJ2-5; CDR3 length: 14; CDR3 protein: CASSSWTGGETQYF; CDR3 DNA: TGCGCCAGCAGCTCCTGGACAGGGGGGGAGACCCAGTACTTC
D gene: TRBD1; clone size: NA; V gene: TRBV3-1/TRBV3-2; J gene: TRBJ2-4; CDR3 length: 16; CDR3 protein: CASSQATGESKNIQYF; CDR3 DNA: TGTGCCAGCAGCCAGGCGACAGGGGAGTCCAAAAACATTCAGTACTTC
D gene: TRBD1; clone size: NA; V gene: TRBV5-1; J gene: TRBJ2-4; CDR3 length: 17; CDR3 protein: CASSVPRTGSGQNIQYF; CDR3 DNA: TGCGCCAGCAGCGTACCCCGGACAGGGTCGGGGCAAAACATTCAGTACTTC
D gene: NA; clone size: NA; V gene: TRBV4-1; J gene: TRBJ1-3; CDR3 length: 18; CDR3 protein: CASSQDRAGVKAGNTIYF; CDR3 DNA: TGCGCCAGCAGCCAAGATCGGGCCGGGGTTAAGGCTGGAAACACCATATATTTT
D gene: NA; clone size: once; V gene: TRBV18; J gene: TRBJ2-5; CDR3 length: 14; CDR3 protein: CASSPVGVAETQYF; CDR3 DNA: TGTGCCAGCTCACCGGTGGGAGTCGCGGAGACCCAGTACTTC
D gene: TRBD1; clone size: NA; V gene: TRBV6-5; J gene: TRBJ1-4; CDR3 length: 15; CDR3 protein: CASSYTTGLGEKLFF; CDR3 DNA: TGTGCCAGCAGTTACACGACAGGGTTGGGTGAAAAACTGTTTTTT
D gene: NA; clone size: NA; V gene: TRBV7-2; J gene: TRBJ1-3; CDR3 length: 14; CDR3 protein: CASSLLGSGNTIYF; CDR3 DNA: TGTGCCAGCAGCTTACTGGGCTCCGGAAACACCATATATTTT
D gene: NA; clone size: NA; V gene: TRBV6-2/TRBV6-3; J gene: TRBJ2-7; CDR3 length: 14; CDR3 protein: CASSYQTGPYEQYF; CDR3 DNA: TGTGCCAGCAGTTACCAGACAGGACCCTACGAGCAGTACTTC
D gene: TRBD1; clone size: NA; V gene: TRBV14; J gene: TRBJ1-4; CDR3 length: 13; CDR3 protein: CASSPTGGEKLFF; CDR3 DNA: TGTGCCAGCAGCCCGACAGGGGGTGAAAAACTGTTTTTT
D gene: NA; clone size: NA; V gene: TRBV7-2; J gene: TRBJ1-1; CDR3 length: 14; CDR3 protein: CASSPPEGVPEAFF; CDR3 DNA: TGTGCCAGCAGCCCCCCAGAAGGGGTCCCTGAAGCTTTCTTT
D gene: NA; clone size: NA; V gene: TRBV9; J gene: TRBJ1-4; CDR3 length: 18; CDR3 protein: CAASNPARGPVEGEKLFF; CDR3 DNA: TGTGCCGCCTCCAATCCGGCCAGGGGACCTGTAGAGGGTGAAAAACTGTTTTTT
D gene: TRBD1; clone size: few; V gene: TRBV4-3; J gene: TRBJ2-1; CDR3 length: 16; CDR3 protein: CASSRTTGDPYNEQFF; CDR3 DNA: TGCGCCAGCAGCCGAACGACAGGGGACCCCTACAATGAGCAGTTCTTC
D gene: NA; clone size: NA; V gene: TRBV11-2; J gene: TRBJ2-1; CDR3 length: 16; CDR3 protein: CASSLSLSGSYNEQFF; CDR3 DNA: TGTGCCAGCAGCTTAAGCTTGAGCGGCTCCTACAATGAGCAGTTCTTC
D gene: NA; clone size: NA; V gene: TRBV11-2; J gene: TRBJ2-1; CDR3 length: 15; CDR3 protein: CASSLGQASTNEQFF; CDR3 DNA: TGTGCCAGCAGCCTAGGTCAGGCATCAACCAATGAGCAGTTCTTC
D gene: TRBD2; clone size: NA; V gene: TRBV6-4; J gene: TRBJ2-1; CDR3 length: 12; CDR3 protein: CASRGLGNEQFF; CDR3 DNA: TGTGCCAGCAGGGGACTAGGGAATGAGCAGTTCTTC
D gene: NA; clone size: NA; V gene: TRBV9; J gene: TRBJ1-4; CDR3 length: 15; CDR3 protein: CASSVGEATNEKLFF; CDR3 DNA: TGTGCCAGCAGCGTAGGGGAGGCAACTAATGAAAAACTGTTTTTT
D gene: NA; clone size: NA; V gene: TRBV18; J gene: TRBJ2-7; CDR3 length: 13; CDR3 protein: CASSSLSSYEQYF; CDR3 DNA: TGTGCCAGCTCCTCACTAAGCTCCTACGAGCAGTACTTC
D gene: TRBD1; clone size: NA; V gene: TRBV5-6; J gene: TRBJ1-5; CDR3 length: 15; CDR3 protein: CASSSGTGTNQPQHF; CDR3 DNA: TGTGCCAGCAGCTCCGGGACAGGTACCAATCAGCCCCAGCATTTT
D gene: NA; clone size: NA; V gene: TRBV24-1; J gene: TRBJ2-2; CDR3 length: 14; CDR3 protein: CATSDPNTPGELFF; CDR3 DNA: TGTGCCACCAGTGACCCCAACACCCCCGGGGAGCTGTTTTTT
D gene: TRBD1; clone size: NA; V gene: TRBV6-5; J gene: TRBJ2-7; CDR3 length: 14; CDR3 protein: CASRGLGQGYEQYF; CDR3 DNA: TGTGCCAGCAGGGGGTTAGGACAGGGTTACGAGCAGTACTTC
D gene: TRBD1; clone size: few; V gene: TRBV27; J gene: TRBJ1-6; CDR3 length: 15; CDR3 protein: CASSLSGTGNSPLHF; CDR3 DNA: TGTGCCAGCAGTCTTTCCGGGACAGGGAATTCACCCCTCCACTTT
D gene: NA; clone size: once; V gene: TRBV19; J gene: TRBJ2-4; CDR3 length: 15; CDR3 protein: CASSIGQKAKNIQYF; CDR3 DNA: TGTGCCAGTAGTATAGGGCAGAAAGCCAAAAACATTCAGTACTTC
D gene: TRBD1; clone size: NA; V gene: TRBV10-3; J gene: TRBJ1-1; CDR3 length: 14; CDR3 protein: CAISWTGRNTEAFF; CDR3 DNA: TGTGCCATCAGCTGGACAGGGCGGAACACTGAAGCTTTCTTT
D gene: NA; clone size: NA; V gene: TRBV2; J gene: TRBJ2-5; CDR3 length: 12; CDR3 protein: CASAEGGETQYF; CDR3 DNA: TGTGCCTCCGCCGAGGGCGGAGAGACCCAGTACTTC
D gene: NA; clone size: NA; V gene: TRBV27; J gene: TRBJ2-7; CDR3 length: 13; CDR3 protein: CASSWRGSYEQYF; CDR3 DNA: TGTGCCAGCAGTTGGCGGGGCTCCTACGAGCAGTACTTC
D gene: TRBD1; clone size: NA; V gene: TRBV19; J gene: TRBJ2-3; CDR3 length: 14; CDR3 protein: CASSSTGGSDTQYF; CDR3 DNA: TGTGCCAGTAGTTCTACAGGGGGCTCAGATACGCAGTATTTT
D gene: TRBD1; clone size: NA; V gene: TRBV10-3; J gene: TRBJ2-7; CDR3 length: 14; CDR3 protein: CAISESGQYREQYF; CDR3 DNA: TGTGCCATCAGTGAATCGGGACAGTACCGAGAGCAGTACTTC
D gene: NA; clone size: NA; V gene: TRBV5-1; J gene: TRBJ1-1; CDR3 length: 14; CDR3 protein: CASSLPGGSTEAFF; CDR3 DNA: TGCGCCAGCAGCTTGCCCGGGGGAAGCACTGAAGCTTTCTTT
D gene: NA; clone size: NA; V gene: TRBV24-1; J gene: TRBJ1-5; CDR3 length: 18; CDR3 protein: CATSDFSGGGNSNQPQHF; CDR3 DNA: TGTGCCACCAGTGATTTTTCTGGGGGAGGGAATAGCAATCAGCCCCAGCATTTT
D gene: NA; clone size: NA; V gene: TRBV15; J gene: TRBJ2-5; CDR3 length: 13; CDR3 protein: CATSTQGVETQYF; CDR3 DNA: TGTGCCACCAGCACACAGGGTGTAGAGACCCAGTACTTC
D gene: TRBD1; clone size: NA; V gene: TRBV6-1; J gene: TRBJ2-1; CDR3 length: 13; CDR3 protein: CASRLPGGREQFF; CDR3 DNA: TGTGCCAGCAGACTTCCAGGGGGCCGGGAGCAGTTCTTC
D gene: TRBD1; clone size: NA; V gene: TRBV19; J gene: TRBJ1-1; CDR3 length: 14; CDR3 protein: CASSRGQRNTEAFF; CDR3 DNA: TGTGCCAGTAGTAGGGGACAGCGTAACACTGAAGCTTTCTTT
D gene: NA; clone size: NA; V gene: TRBV6-7; J gene: TRBJ2-7; CDR3 length: 17; CDR3 protein: CASSKLWGRSNSYEQYF; CDR3 DNA: TGTGCCAGCAGTAAATTGTGGGGGAGGTCCAACTCCTACGAGCAGTACTTC
D gene: NA; clone size: NA; V gene: TRBV2; J gene: TRBJ2-7; CDR3 length: 11; CDR3 protein: CASSFSYEQYF; CDR3 DNA: TGTGCCAGCAGTTTCAGTTACGAGCAGTACTTC
D gene: NA; clone size: NA; V gene: TRBV4-3; J gene: TRBJ1-2; CDR3 length: 15; CDR3 protein: CASSQEGKAGYGYTF; CDR3 DNA: TGCGCCAGCAGCCAAGAGGGCAAGGCGGGCTATGGCTACACCTTC
D gene: TRBD2; clone size: once; V gene: TRBV5-4; J gene: TRBJ2-2; CDR3 length: 17; CDR3 protein: CASSSGTSGRDTGELFF; CDR3 DNA: TGTGCCAGCAGCTCCGGGACTAGCGGGAGGGATACCGGGGAGCTGTTTTTT
D gene: TRBD2; clone size: NA; V gene: TRBV19; J gene: TRBJ2-3; CDR3 length: 16; CDR3 protein: CASSPPGLGRTDTQYF; CDR3 DNA: TGTGCCAGTAGTCCTCCGGGACTAGGTAGGACAGATACGCAGTATTTT
D gene: TRBD1; clone size: NA; V gene: TRBV11-1; J gene: TRBJ2-2; CDR3 length: 15; CDR3 protein: CASSEQGAVTGELFF; CDR3 DNA: TGTGCCAGCAGCGAGCAGGGGGCTGTTACCGGGGAGCTGTTTTTT
D gene: NA; clone size: NA; V gene: TRBV30; J gene: TRBJ1-5; CDR3 length: 13; CDR3 protein: CAWGDLGNQPQHF; CDR3 DNA: TGTGCCTGGGGGGACTTGGGCAATCAGCCCCAGCATTTT
D gene: NA; clone size: NA; V gene: TRBV3-1/TRBV3-2; J gene: TRBJ2-7; CDR3 length: 14; CDR3 protein: CASSQVRDNYEQYF; CDR3 DNA: TGTGCCAGCAGCCAAGTCCGGGACAACTACGAGCAGTACTTC
D gene: NA; clone size: NA; V gene: TRBV6-5; J gene: TRBJ1-2; CDR3 length: 13; CDR3 protein: CASRPGFAYGYTF; CDR3 DNA: TGTGCCAGCAGGCCGGGTTTCGCCTATGGCTACACCTTC
D gene: TRBD1; clone size: NA; V gene: TRBV6-5; J gene: TRBJ1-2; CDR3 length: 15; CDR3 protein: CASSSQQDRQRGYTF; CDR3 DNA: TGTGCCAGCAGTTCTCAACAGGACAGGCAGCGTGGCTACACCTTC
D gene: NA; clone size: NA; V gene: TRBV30; J gene: TRBJ1-2; CDR3 length: 11; CDR3 protein: CAWSEGGPPTF; CDR3 DNA: TGTGCCTGGAGTGAGGGGGGGCCGCCCACCTTC
D gene: TRBD1; clone size: NA; V gene: TRBV18; J gene: TRBJ1-2; CDR3 length: 13; CDR3 protein: CASSPRTGDGYTF; CDR3 DNA: TGTGCCAGCTCACCACGGACAGGGGATGGCTACACCTTC
D gene: NA; clone size: NA; V gene: TRBV11-2; J gene: TRBJ1-2; CDR3 length: 13; CDR3 protein: CASSLEGPYGYTF; CDR3 DNA: TGTGCCAGCAGCTTAGAGGGGCCTTATGGCTACACCTTC
D gene: TRBD1; clone size: NA; V gene: TRBV5-1; J gene: TRBJ1-4; CDR3 length: 15; CDR3 protein: CASSLRDREDEKLFF; CDR3 DNA: TGCGCCAGCAGCTTGAGAGACAGGGAGGATGAAAAACTGTTTTTT
D gene: NA; clone size: NA; V gene: TRBV5-1; J gene: TRBJ2-7; CDR3 length: 14; CDR3 protein: CASSLWGGLYEQYF; CDR3 DNA: TGCGCCAGCAGTTTGTGGGGGGGCCTTTACGAGCAGTACTTC
D gene: NA; clone size: NA; V gene: TRBV19; J gene: TRBJ1-1; CDR3 length: 13; CDR3 protein: CASSIPGYTEAFF; CDR3 DNA: TGTGCCAGTAGTATCCCCGGGTACACTGAAGCTTTCTTT